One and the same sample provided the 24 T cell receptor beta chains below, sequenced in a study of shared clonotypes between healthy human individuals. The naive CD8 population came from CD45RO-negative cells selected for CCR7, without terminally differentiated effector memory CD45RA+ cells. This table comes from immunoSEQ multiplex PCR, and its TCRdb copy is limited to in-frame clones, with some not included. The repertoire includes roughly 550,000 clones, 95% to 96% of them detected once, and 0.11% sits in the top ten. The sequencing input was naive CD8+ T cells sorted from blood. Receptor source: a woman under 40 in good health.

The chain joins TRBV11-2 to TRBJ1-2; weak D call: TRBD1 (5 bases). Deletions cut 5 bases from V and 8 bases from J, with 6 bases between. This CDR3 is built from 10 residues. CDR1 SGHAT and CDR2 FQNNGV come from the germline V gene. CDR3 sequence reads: CASSRDGYTF. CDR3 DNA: TGTGCCAGCAGCCGGGACGGCTACACCTTC.

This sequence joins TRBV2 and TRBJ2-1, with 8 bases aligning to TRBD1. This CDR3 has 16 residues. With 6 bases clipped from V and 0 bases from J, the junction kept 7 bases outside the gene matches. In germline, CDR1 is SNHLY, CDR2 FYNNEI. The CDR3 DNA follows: TGTGCCAGCAGGCGCTACAGGGGGAGCTCCTACAATGAGCAGTTCTTC. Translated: CASRRYRGSSYNEQFF.

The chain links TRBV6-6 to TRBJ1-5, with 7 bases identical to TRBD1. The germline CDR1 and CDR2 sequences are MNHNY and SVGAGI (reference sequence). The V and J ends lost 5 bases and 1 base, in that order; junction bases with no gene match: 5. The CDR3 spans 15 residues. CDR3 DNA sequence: TGTGCCAGCAGTAGTTCGGGACAGAGCAATCAGCCCCAGCATTTT. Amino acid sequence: CASSSSGQSNQPQHF.

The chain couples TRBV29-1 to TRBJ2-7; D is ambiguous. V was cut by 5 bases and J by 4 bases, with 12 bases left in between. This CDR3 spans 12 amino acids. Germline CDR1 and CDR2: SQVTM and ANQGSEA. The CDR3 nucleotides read TGCAGCGTTTTCGACACAATATACGAGCAGTACTTC. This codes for CSVFDTIYEQYF.

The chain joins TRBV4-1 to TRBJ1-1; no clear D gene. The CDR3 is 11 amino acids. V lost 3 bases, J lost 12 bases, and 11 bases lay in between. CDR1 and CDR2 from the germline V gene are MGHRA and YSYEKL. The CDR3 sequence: CASSQGALTFF. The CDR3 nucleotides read TGCGCCAGCAGCCAGGGAGCATTGACTTTCTTT.

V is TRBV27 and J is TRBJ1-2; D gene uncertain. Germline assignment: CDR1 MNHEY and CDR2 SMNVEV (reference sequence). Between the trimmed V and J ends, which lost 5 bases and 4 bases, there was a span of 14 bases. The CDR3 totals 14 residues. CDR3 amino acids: CASSTAAGVYGYTF. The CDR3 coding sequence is TGTGCCAGCAGTACGGCGGCGGGCGTCTATGGCTACACCTTC.

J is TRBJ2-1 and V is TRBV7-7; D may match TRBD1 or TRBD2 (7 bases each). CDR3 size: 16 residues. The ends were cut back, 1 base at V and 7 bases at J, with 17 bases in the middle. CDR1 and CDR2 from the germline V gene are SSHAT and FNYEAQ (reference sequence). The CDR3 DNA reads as TGTGCCAGCAGCTTAGGACGAGCGGGACAGACGAATGAGCAGTTCTTC. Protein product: CASSLGRAGQTNEQFF.

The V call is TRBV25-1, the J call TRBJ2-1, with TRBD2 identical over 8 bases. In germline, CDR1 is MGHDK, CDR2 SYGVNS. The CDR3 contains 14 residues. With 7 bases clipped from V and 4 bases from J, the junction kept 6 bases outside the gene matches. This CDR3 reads CASKGGTSYNEQFF. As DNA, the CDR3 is TGTGCCAGCAAGGGGGGGACTAGTTACAATGAGCAGTTCTTC.

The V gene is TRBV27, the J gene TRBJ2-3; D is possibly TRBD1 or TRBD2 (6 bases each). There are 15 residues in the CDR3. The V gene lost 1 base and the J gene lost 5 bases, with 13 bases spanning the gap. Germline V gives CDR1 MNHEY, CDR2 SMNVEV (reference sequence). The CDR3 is CASSLFPGAEDTQYF. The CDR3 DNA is TGTGCCAGCAGTTTATTTCCGGGGGCGGAAGATACGCAGTATTTT.

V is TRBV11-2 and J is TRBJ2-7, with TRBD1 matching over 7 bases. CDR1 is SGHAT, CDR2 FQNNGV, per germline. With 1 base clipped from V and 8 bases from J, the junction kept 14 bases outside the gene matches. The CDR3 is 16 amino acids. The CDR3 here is CASSLGTLVTGEQQYF. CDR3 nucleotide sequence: TGTGCCAGCAGCTTAGGAACCTTGGTCACAGGGGAACAGCAGTACTTC.

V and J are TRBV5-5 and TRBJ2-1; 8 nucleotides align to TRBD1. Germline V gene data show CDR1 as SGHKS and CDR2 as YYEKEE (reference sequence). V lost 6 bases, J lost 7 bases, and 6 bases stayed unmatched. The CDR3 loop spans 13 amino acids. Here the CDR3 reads CASMAGGKNEQFF. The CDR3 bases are TGTGCCAGCATGGCAGGGGGCAAGAATGAGCAGTTCTTC.

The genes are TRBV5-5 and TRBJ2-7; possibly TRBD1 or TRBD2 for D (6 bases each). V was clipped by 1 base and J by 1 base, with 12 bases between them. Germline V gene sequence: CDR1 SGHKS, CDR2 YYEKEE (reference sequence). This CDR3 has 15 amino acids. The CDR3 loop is CASSLIGGGSYEQYF. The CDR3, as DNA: TGTGCCAGCAGCTTGATCGGAGGGGGGTCCTACGAGCAGTACTTC.

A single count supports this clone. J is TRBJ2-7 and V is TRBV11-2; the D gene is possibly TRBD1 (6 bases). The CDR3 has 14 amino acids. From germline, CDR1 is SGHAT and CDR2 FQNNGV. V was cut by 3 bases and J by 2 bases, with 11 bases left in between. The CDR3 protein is CASSLTGFPYEQYF. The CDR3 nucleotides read TGTGCCAGCAGCTTGACAGGATTCCCCTACGAGCAGTACTTC.

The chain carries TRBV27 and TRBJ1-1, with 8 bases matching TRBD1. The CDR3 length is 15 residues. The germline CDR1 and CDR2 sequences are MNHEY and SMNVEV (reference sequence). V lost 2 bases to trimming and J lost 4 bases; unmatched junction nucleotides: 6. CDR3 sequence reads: CASSLQGALVTEAFF. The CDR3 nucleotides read TGTGCCAGCAGTTTACAGGGGGCGCTTGTCACTGAAGCTTTCTTT.

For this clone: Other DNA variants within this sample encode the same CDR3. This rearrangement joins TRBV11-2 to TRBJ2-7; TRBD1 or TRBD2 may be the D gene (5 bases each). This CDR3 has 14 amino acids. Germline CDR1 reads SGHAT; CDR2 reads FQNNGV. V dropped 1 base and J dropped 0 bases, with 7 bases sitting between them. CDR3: CASSLAGSSYEQYF. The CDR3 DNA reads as TGTGCCAGCAGCTTAGCAGGGAGCTCCTACGAGCAGTACTTC.

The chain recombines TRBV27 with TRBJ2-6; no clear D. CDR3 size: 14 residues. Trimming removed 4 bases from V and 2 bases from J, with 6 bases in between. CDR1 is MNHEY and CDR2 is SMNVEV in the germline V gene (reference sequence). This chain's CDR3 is CASSWTAGANVLTF. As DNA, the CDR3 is TGTGCCAGCAGTTGGACCGCTGGGGCCAACGTCCTGACTTTC. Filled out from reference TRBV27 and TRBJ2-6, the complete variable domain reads EAQVTQNPRYLITVTGKKLTVTCSQNMNHEYMSWYRQDPGLGLRQIYYSMNVEVTDKGDVPEGYKVSRKEKRNFPLILESPSPNQTSLYFCASSWTAGANVLTFGAGSRLTVL.

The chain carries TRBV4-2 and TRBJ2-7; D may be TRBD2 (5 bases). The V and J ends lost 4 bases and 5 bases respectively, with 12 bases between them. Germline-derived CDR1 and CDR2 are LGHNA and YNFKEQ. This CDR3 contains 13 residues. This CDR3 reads CASSPAGMDEQYF. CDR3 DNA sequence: TGTGCCAGCAGCCCCGCGGGTATGGACGAGCAGTACTTC.

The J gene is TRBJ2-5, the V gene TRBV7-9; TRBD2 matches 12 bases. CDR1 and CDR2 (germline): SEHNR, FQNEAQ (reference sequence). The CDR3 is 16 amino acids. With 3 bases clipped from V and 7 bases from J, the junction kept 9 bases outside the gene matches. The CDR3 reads CASSLKTSGSAGTQYF. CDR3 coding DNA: TGTGCCAGCAGCTTGAAGACTAGCGGGAGTGCGGGGACCCAGTACTTC.

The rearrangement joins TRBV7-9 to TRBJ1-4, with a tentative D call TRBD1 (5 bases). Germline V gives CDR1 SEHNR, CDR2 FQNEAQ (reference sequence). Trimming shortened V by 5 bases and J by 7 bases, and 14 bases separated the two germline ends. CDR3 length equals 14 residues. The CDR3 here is CASSTGGLAEKLFF. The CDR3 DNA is TGTGCCAGCAGCACCGGGGGACTCGCTGAAAAACTGTTTTTT.

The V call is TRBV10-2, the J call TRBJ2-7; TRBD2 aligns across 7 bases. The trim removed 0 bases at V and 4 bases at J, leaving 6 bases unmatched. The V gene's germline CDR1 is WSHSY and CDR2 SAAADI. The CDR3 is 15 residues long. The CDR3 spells CASSESRGSRYEQYF. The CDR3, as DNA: TGCGCCAGCAGTGAGTCGCGGGGGTCCCGATACGAGCAGTACTTC.

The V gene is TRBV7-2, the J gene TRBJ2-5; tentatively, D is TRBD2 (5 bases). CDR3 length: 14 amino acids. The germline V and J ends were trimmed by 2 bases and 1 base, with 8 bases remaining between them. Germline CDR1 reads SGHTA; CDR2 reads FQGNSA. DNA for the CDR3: TGTGCCAGCAGCTTAAGCGGACCCCAAGAGACCCAGTACTTC. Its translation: CASSLSGPQETQYF. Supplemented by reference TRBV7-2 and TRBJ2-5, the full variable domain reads GAGVSQSPSNKVTEKGKDVELRCDPISGHTALYWYRQSLGQGLEFLIYFQGNSAPDKSGLPSDRFSAERTGGSVSTLTIQRTQQEDSAVYLCASSLSGPQETQYFGPGTRLLVL.

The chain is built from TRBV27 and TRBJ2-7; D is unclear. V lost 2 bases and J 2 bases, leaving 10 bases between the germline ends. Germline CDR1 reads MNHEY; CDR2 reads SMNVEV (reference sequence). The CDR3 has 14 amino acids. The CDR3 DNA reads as TGTGCCAGCAGTTTAGAGGTGAACACCTACGAGCAGTACTTC. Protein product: CASSLEVNTYEQYF.

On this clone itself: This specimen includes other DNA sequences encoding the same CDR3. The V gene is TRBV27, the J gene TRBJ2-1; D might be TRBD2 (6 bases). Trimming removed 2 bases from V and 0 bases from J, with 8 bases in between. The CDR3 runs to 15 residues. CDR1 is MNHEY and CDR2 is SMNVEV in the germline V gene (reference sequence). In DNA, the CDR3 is TGTGCCAGCAGTTTAACCGGGAGCTCCTACAATGAGCAGTTCTTC. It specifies CASSLTGSSYNEQFF.

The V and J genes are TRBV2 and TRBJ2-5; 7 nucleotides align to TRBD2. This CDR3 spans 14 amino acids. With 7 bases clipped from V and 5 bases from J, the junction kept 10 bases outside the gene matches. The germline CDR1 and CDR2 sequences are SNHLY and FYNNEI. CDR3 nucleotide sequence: TGTGCCAGCAAAGACAGCCCCGGGGGGGAGACCCAGTACTTC. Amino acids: CASKDSPGGETQYF.